The present TCR beta chain was sequenced within a study of T-cell reconstitution after alpha-beta-depleted transplantation in children. Study-level results: At around two months after transplant, the alpha-beta T cells were reportedly derived from several hundred expanded clones that came from non-depleted graft cells. Newly generated T cells supplied most T-cell counts and diversity one year post-transplant.

For TCRbeta, the library was prepared with unique molecular identifiers. TCRdb independently ran MiXCR on the PCR reads; one entry per CDR3 protein. This sample has about 600,000 distinct CDR3 sequences, with approximately 13% found just once. This clonotype was counted only a few times. The antigen is unknown. V was cut by 5 bases and J by 4 bases, with 9 bases left in between. The germline V gene encodes CDR1 DFQATT and CDR2 SNEGSKA (reference sequence). This CDR3 is 12 amino acids long. The source of this sequence is a male patient younger than 18 who had a stem cell transplant for acute myeloid leukemia, so the T cells may come from the graft donor. The gene calls are TRBV20-1 and TRBJ1-5; tentatively, D is TRBD1 (5 bases). The sequences come from PBMCs, mostly from graft donor cells, collected 360 days after TCRalphabeta/CD19-depleted stem cell transplant. The CDR3 region has the DNA TGCAGTGCTGGGGGTTGGAATCAGCCCCAGCATTTT. Encoded protein: CSAGGWNQPQHF.